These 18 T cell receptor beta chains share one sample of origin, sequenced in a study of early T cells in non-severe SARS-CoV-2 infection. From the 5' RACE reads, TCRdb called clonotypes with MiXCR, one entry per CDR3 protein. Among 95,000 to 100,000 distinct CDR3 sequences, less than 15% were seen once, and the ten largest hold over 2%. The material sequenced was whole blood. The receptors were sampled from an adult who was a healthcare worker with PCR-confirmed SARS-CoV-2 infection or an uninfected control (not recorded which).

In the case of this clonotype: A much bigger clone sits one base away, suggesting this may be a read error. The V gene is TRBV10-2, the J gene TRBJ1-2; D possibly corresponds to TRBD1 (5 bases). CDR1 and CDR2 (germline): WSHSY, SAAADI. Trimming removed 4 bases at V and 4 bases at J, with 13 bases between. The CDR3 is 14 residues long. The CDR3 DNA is TGCGCCAGCAGTGCGGAGGGGTCGTCCTATGGCTACACCTTC. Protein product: CASSAEGSSYGYTF.

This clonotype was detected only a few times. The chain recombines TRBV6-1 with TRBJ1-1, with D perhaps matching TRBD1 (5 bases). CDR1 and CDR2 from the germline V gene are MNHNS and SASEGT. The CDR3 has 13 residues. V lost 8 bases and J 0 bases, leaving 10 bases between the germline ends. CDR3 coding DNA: TGTGCCAGCCCAAGGGGAGTGAACACTGAAGCTTTCTTT. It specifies CASPRGVNTEAFF.

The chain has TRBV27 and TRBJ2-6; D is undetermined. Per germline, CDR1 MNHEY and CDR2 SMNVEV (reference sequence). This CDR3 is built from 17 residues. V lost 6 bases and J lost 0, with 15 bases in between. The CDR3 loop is CASSFATRSSGANVLTF. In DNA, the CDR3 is TGTGCCAGCAGCTTTGCAACCAGGAGCTCTGGGGCCAACGTCCTGACTTTC. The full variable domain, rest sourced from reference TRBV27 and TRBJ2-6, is EAQVTQNPRYLITVTGKKLTVTCSQNMNHEYMSWYRQDPGLGLRQIYYSMNVEVTDKGDVPEGYKVSRKEKRNFPLILESPSPNQTSLYFCASSFATRSSGANVLTFGAGSRLTVL.

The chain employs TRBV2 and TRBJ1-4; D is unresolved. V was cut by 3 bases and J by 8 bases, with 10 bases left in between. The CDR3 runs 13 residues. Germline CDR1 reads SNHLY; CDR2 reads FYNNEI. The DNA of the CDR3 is TGTGCCAGCAGTGAGGCTCGGGAAGAAAAACTGTTTTTT. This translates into CASSEAREEKLFF.

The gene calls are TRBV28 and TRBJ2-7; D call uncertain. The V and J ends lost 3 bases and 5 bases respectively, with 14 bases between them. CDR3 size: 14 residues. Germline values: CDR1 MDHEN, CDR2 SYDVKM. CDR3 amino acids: CASSFEADVDEQYF. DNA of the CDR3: TGTGCCAGCAGTTTCGAGGCAGACGTCGACGAGCAGTACTTC.

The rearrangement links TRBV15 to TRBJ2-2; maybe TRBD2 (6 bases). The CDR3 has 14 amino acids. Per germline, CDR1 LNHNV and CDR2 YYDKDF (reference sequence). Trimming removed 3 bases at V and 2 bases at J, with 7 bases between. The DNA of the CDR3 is TGTGCCACCAGCAGCGGGGGTAACACCGGGGAGCTGTTTTTT. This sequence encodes CATSSGGNTGELFF.

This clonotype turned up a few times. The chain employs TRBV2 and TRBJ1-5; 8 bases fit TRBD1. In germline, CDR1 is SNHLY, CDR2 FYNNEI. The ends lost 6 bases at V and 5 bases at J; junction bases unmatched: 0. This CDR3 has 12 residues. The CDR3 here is CASRDRDQPQHF. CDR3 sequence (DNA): TGTGCCAGCAGGGACAGGGATCAGCCCCAGCATTTT.

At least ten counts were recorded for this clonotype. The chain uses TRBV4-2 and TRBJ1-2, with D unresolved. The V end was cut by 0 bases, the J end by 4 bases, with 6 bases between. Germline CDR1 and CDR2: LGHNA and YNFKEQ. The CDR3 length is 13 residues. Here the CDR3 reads CASSQEGFYGYTF. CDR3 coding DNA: TGTGCCAGCAGCCAAGAAGGGTTCTATGGCTACACCTTC.

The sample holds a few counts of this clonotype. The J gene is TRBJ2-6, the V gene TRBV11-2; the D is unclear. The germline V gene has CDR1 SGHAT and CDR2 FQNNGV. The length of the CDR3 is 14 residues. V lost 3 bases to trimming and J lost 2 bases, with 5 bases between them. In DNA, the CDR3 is TGTGCCAGCAGCTTGACAACTGGGGCCAACGTCCTGACTTTC. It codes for CASSLTTGANVLTF.

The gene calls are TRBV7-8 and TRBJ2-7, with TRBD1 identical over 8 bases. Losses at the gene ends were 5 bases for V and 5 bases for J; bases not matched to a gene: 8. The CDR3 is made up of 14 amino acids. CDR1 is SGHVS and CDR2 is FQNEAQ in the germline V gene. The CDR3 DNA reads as TGTGCCAGCAGCCCAAGGTCACAGGGGGACGAGCAGTACTTC. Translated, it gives CASSPRSQGDEQYF.

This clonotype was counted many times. CDR3 loop: CSVGQAQETQYF. The CDR3 DNA sequence: TGCAGCGTTGGGCAGGCCCAAGAGACCCAGTACTTC. The chain recombines TRBV29-1 with TRBJ2-5; D unclear. The ends were cut back, 4 bases at V and 1 base at J, with 7 bases in the middle. Germline CDR1 reads SQVTM; CDR2 reads ANQGSEA. There are 12 residues in the CDR3.

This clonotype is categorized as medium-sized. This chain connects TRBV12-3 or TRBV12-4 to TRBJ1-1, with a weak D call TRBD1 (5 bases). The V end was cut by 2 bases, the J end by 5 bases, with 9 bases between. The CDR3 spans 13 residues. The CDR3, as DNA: TGTGCCAGCAGTTTATATAGGGGAACTGAAGCTTTCTTT. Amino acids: CASSLYRGTEAFF.

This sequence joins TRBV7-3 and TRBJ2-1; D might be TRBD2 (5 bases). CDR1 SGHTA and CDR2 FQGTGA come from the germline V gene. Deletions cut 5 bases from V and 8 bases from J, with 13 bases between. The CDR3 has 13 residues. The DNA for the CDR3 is TGTGCCAGCAGCGACCGTGGGAGCGATGAGCAGTTCTTC. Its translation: CASSDRGSDEQFF.

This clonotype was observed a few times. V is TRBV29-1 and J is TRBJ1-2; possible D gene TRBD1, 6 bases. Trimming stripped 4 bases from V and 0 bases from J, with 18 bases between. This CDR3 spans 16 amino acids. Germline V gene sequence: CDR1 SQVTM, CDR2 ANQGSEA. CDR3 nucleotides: TGCAGCGTTGTGTCCCAGGGGCCCGTAGCTAACTATGGCTACACCTTC. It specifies CSVVSQGPVANYGYTF.

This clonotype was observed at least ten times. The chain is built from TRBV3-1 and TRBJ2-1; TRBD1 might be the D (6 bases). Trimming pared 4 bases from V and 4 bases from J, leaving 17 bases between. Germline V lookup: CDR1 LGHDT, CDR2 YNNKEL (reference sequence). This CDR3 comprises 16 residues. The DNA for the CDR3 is TGTGCCAGCAGCCTCCTGGGGGCTCACTTTTACAATGAGCAGTTCTTC. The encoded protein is CASSLLGAHFYNEQFF.

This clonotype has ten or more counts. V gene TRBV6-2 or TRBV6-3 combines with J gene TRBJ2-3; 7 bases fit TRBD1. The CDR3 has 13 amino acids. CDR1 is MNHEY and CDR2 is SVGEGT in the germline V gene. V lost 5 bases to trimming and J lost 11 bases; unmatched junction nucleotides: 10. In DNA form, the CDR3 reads TGTGCCAGCAGTCCTAACAGGGGTGGACGGCAGTATTTT. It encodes CASSPNRGGRQYF.

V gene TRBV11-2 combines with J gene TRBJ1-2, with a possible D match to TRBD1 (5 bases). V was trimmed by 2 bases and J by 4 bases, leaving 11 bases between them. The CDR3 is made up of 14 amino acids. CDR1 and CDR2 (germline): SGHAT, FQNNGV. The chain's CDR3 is CASSLPGRIYGYTF. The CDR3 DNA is TGTGCCAGCAGCTTACCGGGACGGATCTATGGCTACACCTTC.

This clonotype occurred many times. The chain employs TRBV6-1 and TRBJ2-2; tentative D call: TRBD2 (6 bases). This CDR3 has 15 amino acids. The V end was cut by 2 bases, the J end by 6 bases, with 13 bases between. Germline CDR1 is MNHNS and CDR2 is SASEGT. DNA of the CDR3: TGTGCCAGCAGTGAACGCGGGGCCGGCGCCGGGGAGCTGTTTTTT. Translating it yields CASSERGAGAGELFF.